This TCR beta chain appears in the sequencing data of a study of blood T cell repertoires in COVID-19 (dated by TCRdb to the early 2020s). Some background on the complete study: Collaborator samples came from the United States, Italy and Spain and covered acute and convalescent phases of COVID-19. Deeply sampled blood TCRbeta repertoires from subjects exposed to, actively infected with, or recovered from COVID-19 were included in the dataset. Sample metadata almost always included a de-identified subject ID, COVID-19 status, age in years and sex. HLA class I and class II types, where available, came from metadata supplied by the sample provider rather than from assay-based typing. The samples were drawn from two sources: the first 160 participants of the ongoing ImmuneRACE study, and 1,000 to 1,500 subjects contributed by 6 global collaborators. The repertoires were released in a freely available public database intended as a resource for research on the immune response to SARS-CoV-2. The prospective study material was composed of cDNA or gDNA derived from T cells, B-cell-depleted T cells, or PBMCs.

Worth noting for this clone: Its cognate antigen has yet to be identified. No qualities accompany the bases; no much larger clone lies one base away.

Collaborating institutions collected whole blood in K2EDTA tubes following their own protocols. For TCRbeta analysis, collaborators shipped samples as frozen whole blood, isolated PBMCs, or DNA extracted from either of those sample types. From cysteine to phenylalanine, the CDR3 is 14 amino acids long. The only DNA kept is the CDR3, 42 bases in frame from the first base. V lost 1 base and J lost 7 bases; the stretch between them is 11 bases long. As encoded in the germline V gene (reference sequence), CDR1 is SGHAT while CDR2 is FQDESV. Summary of the overall study and its limitations: How much clinical and demographic metadata was included differed by source and by participant, and the metadata was provided uncurated.

The immunoSEQ Assay, a bias-controlled multiplex PCR, was used to amplify TCRbeta CDR3 regions from genomic DNA. The study's own analysis went as follows. Nucleated cell counts per sample were estimated from amplification of reference gene primers within the assay. To quantify the absolute abundance of each unique TCRbeta CDR3 rearrangement, sequence reads were collapsed and filtered. For each sample, productive Simpson clonality was calculated as the square root of Simpson's diversity index across productive rearrangements. Drawn from immuneACCESS, this table holds only the in-frame rearrangements with V and J called that TCRdb kept. Clones are partly lost; checked studies trace under half to an unresolved V gene and leave the rest unexplained. V and J calls and clone size follow that table, whereas D and trimming were derived from the DNA. The sample yields about 220,000 clones; around 81% were counted once. The ten largest clones add up to roughly 2.3% of the sample.

The clonotype originates from a woman aged 60 to 75 with acute or convalescent COVID-19. Sequenced: peripheral blood. This receptor chain uses TRBV11-1 and TRBJ2-1; tentative D gene TRBD2, with 5 bases matching. The CDR3 corresponds to CASSLGVARNEQFF. The DNA is as follows: TGTGCCAGCAGCTTAGGAGTAGCGCGGAATGAGCAGTTCTTC.